Below are 24 T cell receptor beta chains sequenced from a single sample in a study of T-cell reconstitution after alpha-beta-depleted transplantation in children. Library preparation (for TCRbeta) was performed with unique molecular identifiers. TCRdb redid the calling of the PCR reads with MiXCR, one entry per CDR3 protein. The data show about 200,000 distinct CDR3 sequences, approximately 6.8% seen once. The material was PBMCs, obtained before TCRalphabeta/CD19-depleted stem cell transplant. Source of these receptors: a girl under three years old with combined immunodeficiency, due to receive a stem cell transplant.

This clonotype was counted at least ten times. V and J are TRBV12-3 or TRBV12-4 and TRBJ2-5; D gene uncertain. This CDR3 comprises 14 residues. Trimming stripped 4 bases from V and 1 base from J, with 10 bases between. CDR3 bases: TGTGCCAGCAGTTCAGAAGTCACCCAAGAGACCCAGTACTTC. It codes for CASSSEVTQETQYF.

This clonotype was counted at least ten times. The chain is built from TRBV7-6 and TRBJ2-5; D gene uncertain. Germline loops: CDR1 SGHVS, CDR2 FNYEAQ. This CDR3 contains 14 residues. V was cut by 7 bases and J by 1 base, with 13 bases left in between. The CDR3 nucleotides are TGTGCCAGCACCACCCTAGTATTCCAAGAGACCCAGTACTTC. It translates to CASTTLVFQETQYF.

This clonotype was seen at least ten times. The chain combines TRBV4-1 with TRBJ2-3; unclear D gene. Per the germline V gene, CDR1 is MGHRA and CDR2 is YSYEKL. The CDR3 runs 15 residues. The V and J ends lost 0 bases and 3 bases respectively, with 10 bases between them. The CDR3: CASSQDLGRTDTQYF. CDR3 bases: TGCGCCAGCAGCCAAGACCTGGGCAGGACAGATACGCAGTATTTT.

This clonotype was observed at least ten times. The chain combines TRBV4-2 with TRBJ2-7; 10 bases match TRBD2. The CDR3 spans 18 residues. J gave up 3 bases and V 1 base, and 12 bases lay outside the gene matches. Germline V gives CDR1 LGHNA, CDR2 YNFKEQ. CDR3 sequence reads: CASSQGALAGAAFYEQYF. Written as DNA, the CDR3 is TGTGCCAGCAGCCAAGGGGCCCTAGCGGGGGCCGCATTCTACGAGCAGTACTTC.

This clonotype came up a few times. V usage is TRBV7-8 and J usage is TRBJ2-4; TRBD2 matches 7 bases. Germline CDR1 reads SGHVS; CDR2 reads FQNEAQ. CDR3 length equals 17 residues. J gave up 0 bases and V 5 bases, and 10 bases lay outside the gene matches. The CDR3 coding sequence is TGTGCCAGCAGCCTCTGGGGGGGACGCCTAGCCAAAAACATTCAGTACTTC. It codes for CASSLWGGRLAKNIQYF.

This clonotype has a count of ten or more. The chain is built from TRBV7-9 and TRBJ2-3; no clear D gene. This CDR3 comprises 13 residues. Germline loops: CDR1 SEHNR, CDR2 FQNEAQ (reference sequence). Trimming shortened V by 3 bases and J by 1 base, and 5 bases separated the two germline ends. The chain's CDR3 is CASSFSGTDTQYF. CDR3 nucleotides: TGTGCCAGCAGCTTCTCAGGCACAGATACGCAGTATTTT.

This clonotype was seen many times. This chain joins TRBV10-3 and TRBJ2-5, with TRBD1 matching over 9 bases. This CDR3 spans 14 amino acids. The junction had 2 bases not matched to a gene; V was cut back by 3 bases and J by 3 bases. In germline, CDR1 is ENHRY, CDR2 SYGVKD. This CDR3 is CAISEWTGEETQYF. The CDR3, as DNA: TGTGCCATCAGTGAATGGACAGGGGAAGAGACCCAGTACTTC.

This clonotype was detected many times. This chain joins TRBV6-1 and TRBJ2-7; TRBD2 matches 8 bases. J gave up 0 bases and V 5 bases, and 6 bases lay outside the gene matches. The length of the CDR3 is 15 residues. Germline V CDR1 and CDR2: MNHNS, SASEGT. CDR3: CASSPTSGSSYEQYF. DNA for the CDR3: TGTGCCAGCAGTCCTACTAGCGGTAGCTCCTACGAGCAGTACTTC.

At least ten counts were recorded for this clonotype. This sequence joins TRBV7-6 and TRBJ2-3; 11 bases align to TRBD2. With V trimmed by 4 bases and J by 3 bases, 6 bases remained unmatched. CDR1 is SGHVS, CDR2 FNYEAQ, per germline. The CDR3 spans 16 residues. The CDR3 loop reads CASSSIAGGPTDTQYF. The CDR3 nucleotides read TGTGCCAGCAGCTCAATAGCGGGAGGGCCGACAGATACGCAGTATTTT.

This clonotype was seen at least ten times. This chain joins TRBV5-1 and TRBJ2-3, with a possible D match to TRBD2 (5 bases). The length of the CDR3 is 16 residues. Germline lookup yields CDR1 SGHRS and CDR2 YFSETQ. V shed 0 bases and J shed 3 bases, with 14 bases lying between them. CDR3 loop: CASSLALQGGTDTQYF. CDR3 bases: TGCGCCAGCAGCTTGGCACTTCAAGGAGGAACAGATACGCAGTATTTT.

Many counts were recorded for this clonotype. The chain combines TRBV29-1 with TRBJ2-1, with TRBD1 matching over 7 bases. Germline-derived CDR1 and CDR2 are SQVTM and ANQGSEA. The CDR3 sequence is 14 residues long. The V segment lost 4 bases and the J segment 2 bases; nucleotides outside the gene matches: 5. The CDR3 reads CSVVDRRAYNEQFF. In nucleotides, the CDR3 is TGCAGCGTTGTGGACAGGAGAGCCTACAATGAGCAGTTCTTC.

This clonotype was found many times. V gene TRBV28 combines with J gene TRBJ2-3; TRBD1 agrees at 7 bases. The length of the CDR3 is 17 residues. Germline V gene lookup returns CDR1 MDHEN and CDR2 SYDVKM. V was pared by 2 bases and J by 2 bases, with 10 bases of the junction left unmatched. The CDR3 spells CASSLRGPTGNTDTQYF. CDR3 coding DNA: TGTGCCAGCAGTTTAAGGGGCCCGACAGGGAACACAGATACGCAGTATTTT.

This clonotype was counted many times. The rearrangement links TRBV14 to TRBJ1-5; D is unclear. The V gene lost 1 base and the J gene lost 7 bases, with 8 bases spanning the gap. Germline V CDR1 and CDR2: SGHDN, FVKESK. The CDR3 consists of 13 residues. The CDR3 DNA sequence: TGTGCCAGCAGCCAAGGGGTTTGGCAGCCCCAGCATTTT. Protein product: CASSQGVWQPQHF.

The V gene is TRBV10-3, the J gene TRBJ2-3; possibly TRBD1 for D (6 bases). Germline CDR1 ENHRY, CDR2 SYGVKD. This CDR3 is 15 amino acids long. Deletions cut 0 bases from V and 0 bases from J, with 7 bases between. The CDR3 nucleotides are TGTGCCATCAGTGAGTCGGGGGCTAGCACAGATACGCAGTATTTT. This translates into CAISESGASTDTQYF.

V usage is TRBV2 and J usage is TRBJ2-1; D gene uncertain. Between the trimmed V and J ends, which lost 8 bases and 3 bases, there was a span of 11 bases. The CDR3 totals 13 residues. Germline-derived CDR1 and CDR2 are SNHLY and FYNNEI. In DNA, the CDR3 is TGTGCCAGCGGAGATACAAGCTACAATGAGCAGTTCTTC. This codes for CASGDTSYNEQFF. The full variable domain, its missing parts supplied by reference TRBV2 and TRBJ2-1, is EPEVTQTPSHQVTQMGQEVILRCVPISNHLYFYWYRQILGQKVEFLVSFYNNEISEKSEIFDDQFSVERPDGSNFTLKIRSTKLEDSAMYFCASGDTSYNEQFFGPGTRLTVL.

This clonotype showed up many times. The chain links TRBV7-8 to TRBJ1-3, with TRBD1 matching over 8 bases. Unmatched junction bases numbered 15, after V lost 5 bases and J lost 0 bases. Germline-derived CDR1 and CDR2 are SGHVS and FQNEAQ. This CDR3 region has 19 residues. The CDR3 is CASSPVGDRRFFSGNTIYF. CDR3 nucleotide sequence: TGTGCCAGCAGCCCCGTCGGGGACAGGCGATTTTTCTCTGGAAACACCATATATTTT. The complete variable domain, with remaining parts taken from reference TRBV7-8 and TRBJ1-3, reads GAGVSQSPRYKVAKRGQDVALRCDPISGHVSLFWYQQALGQGPEFLTYFQNEAQLDKSGLPSDRFFAERPEGSVSTLKIQRTQQEDSAVYLCASSPVGDRRFFSGNTIYFGEGSWLTVV.

This clonotype came up many times. This chain uses TRBV7-8 with TRBJ2-1; D unresolved. The germline V gene encodes CDR1 SGHVS and CDR2 FQNEAQ. This CDR3 has 14 amino acids. V lost 5 bases and J lost 4, with 12 bases in between. Written as DNA, the CDR3 is TGTGCCAGCAGCGTCACCGTTACGTACAATGAGCAGTTCTTC. The encoded protein is CASSVTVTYNEQFF.

At least ten counts were recorded for this clonotype. The V gene is TRBV12-3 or TRBV12-4, the J gene TRBJ2-1; 11 positions agree with TRBD2. Trimming took 3 bases from V and 6 from J; bases not matched to a gene: 10. CDR3 size: 17 residues. CDR3 in amino acids: CASSFILSGGAGNEQFF. The CDR3, as DNA: TGTGCCAGCAGTTTCATTCTTAGCGGGGGGGCCGGCAATGAGCAGTTCTTC.

This clonotype has a handful of counts. CDR3 bases: TGTGCCAGACAGAGGCGAGCTTTCTTT. Translated, it gives CARQRRAFF. V usage is TRBV19 and J usage is TRBJ1-1; D is undetermined. Trimming left V 9 bases short and J 10 bases short, with 9 bases between. There are 9 residues in the CDR3. The V gene's germline CDR1 is LNHDA and CDR2 SQIVND (reference sequence).

This chain joins TRBV7-9 and TRBJ2-3; the D gene could be TRBD1 or TRBD2 (7 bases each). The CDR3 covers 16 residues. Germline values: CDR1 SEHNR, CDR2 FQNEAQ (reference sequence). Trimming left V 8 bases short and J 2 bases short, with 20 bases between. CDR3 loop: CASVLRGGRVTDTQYF. The CDR3, as DNA: TGTGCCAGCGTTCTCAGGGGGGGGCGGGTCACAGATACGCAGTATTTT. Supplemented by reference TRBV7-9 and TRBJ2-3, the full variable domain reads DTGVSQNPRHKITKRGQNVTFRCDPISEHNRLYWYRQTLGQGPEFLTYFQNEAQLEKSRLLSDRFSAERPKGSFSTLEIQRTEQGDSAMYLCASVLRGGRVTDTQYFGPGTRLTVL.

This clonotype was recorded many times. The chain uses TRBV15 and TRBJ2-1; TRBD1 aligns across 9 bases. V trimming: 1 base; J trimming: 9 bases; junction bases outside the gene matches: 13. Germline V gene lookup returns CDR1 LNHNV and CDR2 YYDKDF (reference sequence). CDR3 length: 17 amino acids. DNA for the CDR3: TGTGCCACCAGCAGAGGGTACGGGACAGGGAAGTCGACTGAGCAGTTCTTC. Translated: CATSRGYGTGKSTEQFF.

This clonotype was recorded at least ten times. This chain links TRBV29-1 with TRBJ1-1, with TRBD1 matching over 10 bases. The germline CDR1 and CDR2 sequences are SQVTM and ANQGSEA. CDR3 length equals 13 residues. With V trimmed by 6 bases and J by 6 bases, 7 bases remained unmatched. CDR3 bases: TGCAGCGTGGAGACCGGGACAGGGGCTGAAGCTTTCTTT. It specifies CSVETGTGAEAFF.

The CDR3 region is CASSLGTYNTGELFF. CDR3 coding DNA: TGTGCCAGCAGTTTAGGGACATATAACACCGGGGAGCTGTTTTTT. This chain uses TRBV28 with TRBJ2-2; D perhaps matches TRBD1 (6 bases). V was shortened by 2 bases and J by 2 bases, with 9 bases between the two germline ends. The CDR3 is 15 amino acids. From germline, CDR1 is MDHEN and CDR2 SYDVKM. The variable domain in full, with the rest retrieved from reference TRBV28 and TRBJ2-2, is DVKVTQSSRYLVKRTGEKVFLECVQDMDHENMFWYRQDPGLGLRLIYFSYDVKMKEKGDIPEGYSVSREKKERFSLILESASTNQTSMYLCASSLGTYNTGELFFGEGSRLTVL.

This clonotype appeared many times. This chain links TRBV7-9 with TRBJ1-2; D is ambiguous. The CDR3 is 16 residues long. The germline CDR1 and CDR2 sequences are SEHNR and FQNEAQ (reference sequence). Trimming removed 4 bases from V and 8 bases from J, with 23 bases in between. This chain's CDR3 is CASSSGIWERLGGYTF. In DNA, the CDR3 is TGTGCCAGCAGCTCGGGTATATGGGAACGTTTGGGAGGCTACACCTTC.